The 7 T cell receptor beta chains reported below all come from one sample, sequenced in a study of blood T cell repertoires in COVID-19. Profiled with immunoSEQ multiplex PCR; TCRdb holds only in-frame clones, not every one. The table includes roughly 190,000 clones, nearly 90% detected once. Sequencing was done on a sample of peripheral blood. These receptors were collected from a woman aged 40 to 50 who had recovered from COVID-19.

This chain joins TRBV14 and TRBJ2-4; TRBD1 matches 12 bases. J lost 1 base, V lost 1 base, and 17 bases had no gene match. The length of the CDR3 is 22 residues. CDR1 is SGHDN and CDR2 is FVKESK in the germline V gene. The chain's CDR3 is CASSQVVFKGQGANPAKNIQYF. In nucleotides, the CDR3 is TGTGCCAGCAGCCAAGTAGTATTTAAGGGACAGGGGGCTAATCCGGCCAAAAACATTCAGTACTTC. The entire variable domain, with the rest obtained from reference TRBV14 and TRBJ2-4, is as follows: EAGVTQFPSHSVIEKGQTVTLRCDPISGHDNLYWYRRVMGKEIKFLLHFVKESKQDESGMPNNRFLAERTGGTYSTLKVQPAELEDSGVYFCASSQVVFKGQGANPAKNIQYFGAGTRLSVL.

Notes on this clone: This CDR3 is also generated by other DNA sequences in the sample. This chain links TRBV7-2 with TRBJ2-7; tentatively, D is TRBD2 (6 bases). Germline CDR1 SGHTA, CDR2 FQGNSA. The CDR3 runs to 14 residues. Trimming took off 5 bases at V and 0 bases at J, with 11 bases between the two ends. The chain's CDR3 is CASSLTGSSYEQYF. The DNA for the CDR3 is TGTGCCAGCAGCCTTACCGGGAGCTCCTACGAGCAGTACTTC.

The chain combines TRBV11-3 with TRBJ2-1; D might be TRBD2 (6 bases). V shed 3 bases and J shed 0 bases, with 12 bases lying between them. The germline CDR1 and CDR2 sequences are SGHNT and YENEEA. The CDR3 is made up of 16 amino acids. CDR3 amino acids: CASSLSGDLSYNEQFF. CDR3 DNA: TGTGCCAGCAGCTTGTCGGGAGACCTCTCCTACAATGAGCAGTTCTTC.

This clone has a handful of counts. The chain joins TRBV10-3 to TRBJ2-1, with TRBD2 identical over 10 bases. The CDR3 is 16 residues long. The V gene end was trimmed by 4 bases and the J gene end by 1 base; junction bases not matched to a gene: 4. CDR1 and CDR2 (germline): ENHRY, SYGVKD. In nucleotides, the CDR3 is TGTGCCATCAGTGCCTCACTAGCGGGATCCTACAATGAGCAGTTCTTC. Its translation is CAISASLAGSYNEQFF.

The chain carries TRBV4-2 and TRBJ1-1; 9 nucleotides agree with TRBD1. V lost 0 bases and J lost 4; bases outside the gene matches: 9. The CDR3 spans 17 residues. Germline CDR1 and CDR2: LGHNA and YNFKEQ. The CDR3 protein is CASSQDQRTGASTEAFF. The DNA of the CDR3 is TGTGCCAGCAGCCAAGATCAGAGGACAGGGGCTTCCACTGAAGCTTTCTTT.

CDR3 sequence: CASSYLGTPGGELFF. CDR3 coding DNA: TGTGCCAGCAGTTACCTAGGAACCCCGGGCGGGGAGCTGTTTTTT. The rearrangement joins TRBV6-2 or TRBV6-3 to TRBJ2-2, with D uncertain. V lost 2 bases, J lost 7 bases, and 14 bases lay in between. The CDR3 is 15 amino acids. The germline V gene has CDR1 MNHEY and CDR2 SVGEGT.

This chain's CDR3 is CASSQRLLQGLAKLTYEQYF. As DNA, the CDR3 is TGTGCCAGCTCCCAACGTTTGTTGCAGGGACTAGCGAAACTCACTTACGAGCAGTACTTC. The chain uses TRBV18 and TRBJ2-7, with TRBD2 matching 10 bases. CDR1 KGHSH and CDR2 LQKENI come from the germline V gene. This CDR3 region has 20 residues. After removal of 6 bases from V and 4 bases from J, the junction contained 24 bases not matched to a gene.